This section outlines one TCR beta chain sequence together with its context. Here immunoSEQ multiplex PCR was the method, and the copy in TCRdb shows in-frame clones only, minus some. The data contain approximately 230,000 clones, 82% of them singletons. Everyone who took part was roughly 18 to 100 years old, and they came from fewer than 25 US areas. Clinical histories supplied by participants themselves formed the basis of cohort assignment. Either two negative PCRs, clearance, or symptom resolution qualified Cohort 3 donors as recovered. CDR1 and CDR2 from the germline V gene are MNHEY and SVGAGI. The CDR3 totals 16 residues. The trim removed 2 bases at V and 4 bases at J, leaving 10 bases unmatched. This entry belongs to a study of blood T cell repertoires in COVID-19.

The V gene is TRBV6-5, the J gene TRBJ2-7, with 8 bases fitting TRBD1. Material for sequencing was PBMCs or T cells enriched from blood (not recorded which). The sequence came from a man aged 40-50 years who had recovered from COVID-19. This chain's CDR3 is CASSYPTGQGRYEQYF. The CDR3 DNA is TGTGCCAGCAGTTACCCCACCGGACAGGGTCGTTACGAGCAGTACTTC.